The 5 T cell receptor beta chains in this list originate from one sample, sequenced in a study of T cell responses to AZD1222 COVID-19 vaccine. Produced via immunoSEQ multiplex PCR; TCRdb's table is partial and in-frame only. The sample includes over 90,000 clones, around 87% of them seen just once. The starting material was peripheral blood, obtained on day 0 of AZD1222 vaccination. These receptors were collected from an adult in good health.

V usage is TRBV7-3 and J usage is TRBJ1-1, with 9 positions matching TRBD1. The germline gives CDR1 SGHTA, CDR2 FQGTGA. V lost 5 bases and J lost 5; bases outside the gene matches: 6. CDR3 length equals 14 residues. CDR3 coding DNA: TGTGCCAGCAGCCCTACAGGGGGCCGGACTGAAGCTTTCTTT. This codes for CASSPTGGRTEAFF.

The chain has TRBV6-5 and TRBJ1-4, with TRBD1 matching over 10 bases. This CDR3 comprises 15 residues. CDR1 MNHEY and CDR2 SVGAGI come from the germline V gene. The V gene end was trimmed by 5 bases and the J gene end by 8 bases; junction bases not matched to a gene: 8. The CDR3 reads CASSPDRGREEKLFF. CDR3 nucleotides: TGTGCCAGCAGTCCCGACAGGGGGCGGGAGGAAAAACTGTTTTTT.

The J gene is TRBJ1-1, the V gene TRBV18; D not resolved. In germline, CDR1 is KGHSH, CDR2 LQKENI. Between the trimmed V and J ends, which lost 6 bases and 2 bases, there was a span of 10 bases. The CDR3 loop spans 13 amino acids. DNA for the CDR3: TGTGCCAGCTCTCCGGACGGAAACACTGAAGCTTTCTTT. This translates into CASSPDGNTEAFF.

The chain combines TRBV13 with TRBJ1-6, with a tentative D call TRBD1 (5 bases). The V gene lost 5 bases and the J gene lost 9 bases, with 20 bases spanning the gap. Germline V lookup: CDR1 PRHDT, CDR2 FYEKMQ (reference sequence). This CDR3 comprises 16 residues. The CDR3 sequence is CASSLKPSGTGSPLHF. In DNA, the CDR3 is TGTGCCAGCAGCCTTAAACCCTCCGGGACGGGTTCACCCCTCCACTTT.

The J gene is TRBJ2-3, the V gene TRBV23-1; D call uncertain. TRBV23-1 is flagged as an ORF with uncertain function. The CDR3 is 15 residues long. Trimming stripped 4 bases from V and 0 bases from J, with 11 bases between. CDR3 protein: CASSRWVGSTDTQYF. As DNA, the CDR3 is TGCGCCAGCAGTCGCTGGGTGGGGAGCACAGATACGCAGTATTTT.